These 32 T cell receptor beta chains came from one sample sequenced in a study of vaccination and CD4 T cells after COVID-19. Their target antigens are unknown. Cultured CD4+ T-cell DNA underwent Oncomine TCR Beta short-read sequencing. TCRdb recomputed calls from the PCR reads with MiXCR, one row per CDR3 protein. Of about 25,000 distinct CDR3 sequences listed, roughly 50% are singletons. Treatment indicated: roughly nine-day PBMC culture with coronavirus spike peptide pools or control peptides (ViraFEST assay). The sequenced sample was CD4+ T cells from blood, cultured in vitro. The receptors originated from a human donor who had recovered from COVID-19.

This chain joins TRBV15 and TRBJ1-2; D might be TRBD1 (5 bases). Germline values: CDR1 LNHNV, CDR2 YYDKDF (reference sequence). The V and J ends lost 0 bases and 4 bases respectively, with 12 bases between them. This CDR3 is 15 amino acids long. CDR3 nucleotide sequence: TGTGCCACCAGCAGAGACAGGATGGGGGGCTATGGCTACACCTTC. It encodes CATSRDRMGGYGYTF.

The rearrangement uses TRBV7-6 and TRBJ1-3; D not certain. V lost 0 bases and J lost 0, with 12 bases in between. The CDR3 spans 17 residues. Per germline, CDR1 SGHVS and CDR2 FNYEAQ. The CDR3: CASSLAPGIGSGNTIYF. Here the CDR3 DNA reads TGTGCCAGCAGCTTAGCCCCCGGCATCGGCTCTGGAAACACCATATATTTT.

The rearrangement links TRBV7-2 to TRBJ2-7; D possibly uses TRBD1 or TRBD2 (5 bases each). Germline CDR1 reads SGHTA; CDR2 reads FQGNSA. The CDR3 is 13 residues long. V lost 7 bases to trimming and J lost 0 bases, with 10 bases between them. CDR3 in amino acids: CASTRGTSYEQYF. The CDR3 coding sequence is TGTGCCAGCACCCGAGGGACCTCCTACGAGCAGTACTTC.

The CDR3: CATSAPGNDGDGYTF. DNA of the CDR3: TGTGCCACCTCGGCCCCCGGGAACGACGGGGATGGCTACACCTTC. The chain links TRBV24-1 to TRBJ1-2; D remains unclear. The germline gives CDR1 KGHDR, CDR2 SFDVKD. This CDR3 contains 15 residues. The V and J ends lost 9 bases and 6 bases respectively, with 22 bases between them.

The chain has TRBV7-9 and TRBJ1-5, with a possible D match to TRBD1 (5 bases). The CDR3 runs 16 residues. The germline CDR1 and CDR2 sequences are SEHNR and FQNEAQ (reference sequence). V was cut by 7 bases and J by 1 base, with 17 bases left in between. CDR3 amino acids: CASTTGRGGSNQPQHF. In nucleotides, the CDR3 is TGTGCCAGCACTACTGGGAGGGGTGGGAGCAATCAGCCCCAGCATTTT.

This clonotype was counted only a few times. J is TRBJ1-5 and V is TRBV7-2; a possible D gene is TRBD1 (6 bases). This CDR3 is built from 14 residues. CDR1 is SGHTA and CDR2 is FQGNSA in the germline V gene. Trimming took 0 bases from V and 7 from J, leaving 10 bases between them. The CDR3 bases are TGTGCCAGCAGCTTAGCGAAGGGGGGCCAGCCCCAGCATTTT. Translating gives CASSLAKGGQPQHF.

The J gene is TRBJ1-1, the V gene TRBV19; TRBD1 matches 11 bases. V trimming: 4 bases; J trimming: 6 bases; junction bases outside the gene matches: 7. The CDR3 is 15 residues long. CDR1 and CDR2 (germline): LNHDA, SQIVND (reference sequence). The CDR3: CASSTGPGQGAEAFF. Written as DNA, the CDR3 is TGTGCCAGTAGTACTGGGCCGGGACAGGGGGCTGAAGCTTTCTTT.

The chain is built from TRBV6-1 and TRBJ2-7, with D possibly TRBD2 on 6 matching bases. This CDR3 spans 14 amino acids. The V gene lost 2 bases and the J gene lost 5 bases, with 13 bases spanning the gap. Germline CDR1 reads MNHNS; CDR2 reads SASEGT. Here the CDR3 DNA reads TGTGCCAGCAGTGAAAGAGGGAGGTTGGACGAGCAGTACTTC. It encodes CASSERGRLDEQYF.

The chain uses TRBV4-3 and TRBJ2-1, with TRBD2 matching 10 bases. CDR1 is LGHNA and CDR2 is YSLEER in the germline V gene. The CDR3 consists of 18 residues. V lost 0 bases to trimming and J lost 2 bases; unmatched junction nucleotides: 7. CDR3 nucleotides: TGCGCCAGCAGCCAAGAGCTAGCGGGAGTGGGGACCTACAATGAGCAGTTCTTC. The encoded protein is CASSQELAGVGTYNEQFF.

The CDR3 loop reads CASSQEGGYTF. For the CDR3, the DNA is TGCGCCAGCAGCCAAGAGGGGGGCTACACCTTC. The chain couples TRBV4-3 to TRBJ1-2; no reliable D call. This CDR3 has 11 residues. The V end lost 0 bases, the J end lost 8 bases, and 4 bases lay between the germline ends. CDR1 is LGHNA, CDR2 YSLEER, per germline.

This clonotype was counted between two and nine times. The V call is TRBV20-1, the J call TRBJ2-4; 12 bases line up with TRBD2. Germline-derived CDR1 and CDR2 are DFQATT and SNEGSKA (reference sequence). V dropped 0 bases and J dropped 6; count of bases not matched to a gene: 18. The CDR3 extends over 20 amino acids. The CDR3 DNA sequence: TGCAGTGCTAGAGACTTAACCCTGACTAGCGGGAGTGGGCTCTTAAACATTCAGTACTTC. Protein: CSARDLTLTSGSGLLNIQYF.

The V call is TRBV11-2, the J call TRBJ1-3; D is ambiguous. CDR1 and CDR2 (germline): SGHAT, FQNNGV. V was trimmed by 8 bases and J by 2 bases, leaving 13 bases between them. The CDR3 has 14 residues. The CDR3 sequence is CASGRNPPGNTIYF. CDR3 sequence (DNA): TGTGCCAGCGGCCGGAACCCCCCTGGAAACACCATATATTTT.

The CDR3 loop is CASRGVDRGRYGYTF. In DNA, the CDR3 is TGTGCCAGCAGGGGCGTGGACAGGGGGCGCTATGGCTACACCTTC. V gene TRBV6-1 combines with J gene TRBJ1-2, with 11 bases fitting TRBD1. The CDR3 has 15 amino acids. CDR1 and CDR2 from the germline V gene are MNHNS and SASEGT. V trimming: 6 bases; J trimming: 4 bases; junction bases outside the gene matches: 7.

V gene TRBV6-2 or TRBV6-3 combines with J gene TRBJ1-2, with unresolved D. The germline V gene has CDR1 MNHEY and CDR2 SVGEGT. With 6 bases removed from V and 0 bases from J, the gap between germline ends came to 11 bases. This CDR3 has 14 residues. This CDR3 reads CASRPGRANYGYTF. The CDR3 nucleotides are TGTGCCAGCAGACCAGGACGGGCTAACTATGGCTACACCTTC.

The CDR3 nucleotides read TGCAGTGCTACGACAGGGGGCAATCAGCCCCAGCATTTT. Its translation is CSATTGGNQPQHF. The chain combines TRBV20-1 with TRBJ1-5, with 8 positions matching TRBD1. This CDR3 is 13 amino acids long. The V segment lost 4 bases and the J segment 2 bases; nucleotides outside the gene matches: 1. Germline-derived CDR1 and CDR2 are DFQATT and SNEGSKA (reference sequence).

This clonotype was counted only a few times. The CDR3: CASSLDRVGYYLHF. The CDR3 bases are TGTGCCAGCAGCCTGGACAGGGTGGGATATTACCTCCACTTT. The chain uses TRBV11-2 and TRBJ1-6, with TRBD1 matching 8 bases. The V gene's germline CDR1 is SGHAT and CDR2 FQNNGV. The V and J ends lost 5 bases and 15 bases, in that order; junction bases with no gene match: 12. The CDR3 loop spans 14 amino acids.

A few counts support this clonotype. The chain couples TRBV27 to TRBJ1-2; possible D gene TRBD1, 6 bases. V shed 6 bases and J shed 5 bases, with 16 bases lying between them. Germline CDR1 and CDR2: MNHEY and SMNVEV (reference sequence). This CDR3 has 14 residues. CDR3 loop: CASRTRGFGYGYTF. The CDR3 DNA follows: TGTGCCAGCAGAACCAGGGGCTTCGGGTATGGCTACACCTTC.

The CDR3 nucleotides are TGTGCCAGTTACGGGGCGGGGTCTTACCAAGAGACCCAGTACTTC. Residues: CASYGAGSYQETQYF. The V and J genes are TRBV28 and TRBJ2-5, with D tentatively TRBD2 (6 bases). The V gene lost 9 bases and the J gene lost 0 bases, with 17 bases spanning the gap. This CDR3 has 15 residues. Per germline, CDR1 MDHEN and CDR2 SYDVKM.

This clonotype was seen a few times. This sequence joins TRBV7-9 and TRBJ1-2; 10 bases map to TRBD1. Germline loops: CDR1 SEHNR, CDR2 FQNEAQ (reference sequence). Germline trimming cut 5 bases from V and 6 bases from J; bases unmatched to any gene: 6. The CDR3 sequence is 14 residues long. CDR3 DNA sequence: TGTGCCAGCAGCCAGGGACAGGGGAGCCATGGCTACACCTTC. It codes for CASSQGQGSHGYTF. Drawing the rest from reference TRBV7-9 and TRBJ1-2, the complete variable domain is DTGVSQNPRHKITKRGQNVTFRCDPISEHNRLYWYRQTLGQGPEFLTYFQNEAQLEKSRLLSDRFSAERPKGSFSTLEIQRTEQGDSAMYLCASSQGQGSHGYTFGSGTRLTVV.

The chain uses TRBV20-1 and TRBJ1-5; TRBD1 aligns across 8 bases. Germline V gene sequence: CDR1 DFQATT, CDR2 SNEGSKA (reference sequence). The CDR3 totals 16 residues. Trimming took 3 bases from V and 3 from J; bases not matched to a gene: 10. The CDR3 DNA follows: TGCAGTGCTAGTCTGGACAGGGTCTATTCCAATCAGCCCCAGCATTTT. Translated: CSASLDRVYSNQPQHF.

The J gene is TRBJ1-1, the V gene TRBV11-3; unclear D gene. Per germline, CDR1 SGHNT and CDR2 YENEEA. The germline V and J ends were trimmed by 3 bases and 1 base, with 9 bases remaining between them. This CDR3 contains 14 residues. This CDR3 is CASSFGRRNTEAFF. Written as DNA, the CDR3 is TGTGCCAGCAGCTTTGGCAGAAGGAACACTGAAGCTTTCTTT.

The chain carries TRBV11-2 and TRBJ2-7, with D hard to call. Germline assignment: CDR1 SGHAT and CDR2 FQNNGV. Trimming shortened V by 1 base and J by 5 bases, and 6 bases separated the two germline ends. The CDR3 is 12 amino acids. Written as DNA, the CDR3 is TGTGCCAGCAGCTTAGTTGTGCACGAGCAGTACTTC. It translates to CASSLVVHEQYF.

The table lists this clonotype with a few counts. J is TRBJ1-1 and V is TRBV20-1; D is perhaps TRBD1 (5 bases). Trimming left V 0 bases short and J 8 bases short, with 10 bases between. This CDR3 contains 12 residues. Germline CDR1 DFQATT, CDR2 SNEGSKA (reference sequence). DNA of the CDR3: TGCAGTGCTAGAGACCAGGGATGGGAAGCTTTCTTT. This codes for CSARDQGWEAFF.

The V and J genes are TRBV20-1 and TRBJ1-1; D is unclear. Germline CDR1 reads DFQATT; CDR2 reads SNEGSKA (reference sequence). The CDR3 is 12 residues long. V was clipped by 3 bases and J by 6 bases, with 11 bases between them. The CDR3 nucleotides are TGCAGTGCTAGGTTATACAACGCTGAAGCTTTCTTT. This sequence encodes CSARLYNAEAFF.

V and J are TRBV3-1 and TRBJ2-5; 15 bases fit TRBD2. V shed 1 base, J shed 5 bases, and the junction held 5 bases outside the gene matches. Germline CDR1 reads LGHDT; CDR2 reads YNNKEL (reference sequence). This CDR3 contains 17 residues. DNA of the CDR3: TGTGCCAGCAGCCAAGTAGGGACTAGCGGGGGGCGGGAGACCCAGTACTTC. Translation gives CASSQVGTSGGRETQYF.

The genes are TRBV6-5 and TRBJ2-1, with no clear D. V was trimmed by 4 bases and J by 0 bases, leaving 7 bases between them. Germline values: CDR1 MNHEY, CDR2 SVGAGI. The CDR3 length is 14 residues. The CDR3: CASSFGSSYNEQFF. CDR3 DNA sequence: TGTGCCAGCAGTTTTGGTAGCTCCTACAATGAGCAGTTCTTC.

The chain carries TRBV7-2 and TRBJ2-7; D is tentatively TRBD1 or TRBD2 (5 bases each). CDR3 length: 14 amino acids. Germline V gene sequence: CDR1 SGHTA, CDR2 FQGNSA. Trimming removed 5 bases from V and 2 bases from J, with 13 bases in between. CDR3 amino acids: CASSRVGAAYEQYF. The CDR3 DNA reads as TGTGCCAGCAGCCGAGTCGGGGCGGCCTACGAGCAGTACTTC.

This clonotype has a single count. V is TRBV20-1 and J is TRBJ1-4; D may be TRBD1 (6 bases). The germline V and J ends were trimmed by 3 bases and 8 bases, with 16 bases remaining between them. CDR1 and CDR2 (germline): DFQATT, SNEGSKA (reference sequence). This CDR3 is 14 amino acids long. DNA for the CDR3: TGCAGTGCTAGGCCCCAGGGGAAAGGGGAAAAACTGTTTTTT. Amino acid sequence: CSARPQGKGEKLFF.

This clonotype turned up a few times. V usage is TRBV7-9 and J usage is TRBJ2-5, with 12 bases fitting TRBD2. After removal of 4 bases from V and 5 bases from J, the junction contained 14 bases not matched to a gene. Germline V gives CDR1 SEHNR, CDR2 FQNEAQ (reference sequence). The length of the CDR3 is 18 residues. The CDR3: CASSSLAGGPSGRETQYF. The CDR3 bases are TGTGCCAGCAGCTCTCTAGCGGGAGGGCCCTCGGGGCGGGAGACCCAGTACTTC. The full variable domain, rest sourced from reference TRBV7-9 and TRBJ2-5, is DTGVSQNPRHKITKRGQNVTFRCDPISEHNRLYWYRQTLGQGPEFLTYFQNEAQLEKSRLLSDRFSAERPKGSFSTLEIQRTEQGDSAMYLCASSSLAGGPSGRETQYFGPGTRLLVL.

CDR3 sequence: CASSRTGLGNQPQHF. The CDR3 nucleotides are TGTGCCAGCAGCCGAACAGGGCTAGGGAATCAGCCCCAGCATTTT. The rearrangement joins TRBV7-2 to TRBJ1-5; possibly TRBD1 for D (6 bases). V lost 5 bases, J lost 4 bases, and 15 bases lay in between. Germline assignment: CDR1 SGHTA and CDR2 FQGNSA. CDR3 length: 15 residues.

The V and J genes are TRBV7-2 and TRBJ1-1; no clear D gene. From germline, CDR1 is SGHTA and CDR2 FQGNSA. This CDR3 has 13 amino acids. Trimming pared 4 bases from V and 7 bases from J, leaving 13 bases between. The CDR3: CASSSDPRGEAFF. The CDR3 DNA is TGTGCCAGCAGCTCCGACCCTCGGGGTGAAGCTTTCTTT.

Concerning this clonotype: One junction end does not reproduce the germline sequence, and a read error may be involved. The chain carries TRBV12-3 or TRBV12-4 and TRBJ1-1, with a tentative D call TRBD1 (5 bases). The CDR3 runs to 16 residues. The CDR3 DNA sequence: TGCGCCAGCAGATCCTCTAAAGCTGGGGCCAACACTGAAGCTTTCTTT. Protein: CASRSSKAGANTEAFF.